This TCR beta chain was captured in a study of Graves' ophthalmopathy and Graves' hyperthyroidism (dated by TCRdb to 2016 to 2018). Notes on the research overall: Peripheral blood samples were taken at the time of initial diagnosis, before any treatment was given. The study used signatures of the TCR beta repertoire to tell Graves' ophthalmopathy apart from Graves' hyperthyroidism and to predict which patients would progress to ophthalmopathy. In total, around 140 blood samples were TCR-sequenced: 43 ophthalmopathy, under 85 hyperthyroidism and about 17 hyperthyroidism-to-ophthalmopathy patients. A discovery set of 95 to 100 patients (about 45 ophthalmopathy, under 65 stable hyperthyroidism) was enrolled to explore V-J signatures distinguishing ophthalmopathy from hyperthyroidism. An independent validation cohort was composed of around 19 hyperthyroidism patients and 17 patients who later progressed from hyperthyroidism to ophthalmopathy. In a handful of hyperthyroidism patients, the T-cell repertoires found in thyroid tissue were compared with those found in blood. After sampling, hyperthyroidism patients received methimazole starting at 30 mg daily, and ophthalmopathy patients received high-dose intravenous methylprednisolone.

This clonotype occurred many times. What antigen it recognizes has not been identified. No much larger clone is present one base from it, and per-base qualities are unavailable. The ophthalmopathy patients had moderately to severely active disease, with a Clinical Activity Score of 3 or higher, a NOSPECS grade of 4 or higher, and a disease duration of less than 3 months. Patients with other autoimmune diseases, uncontrolled infections, pregnancy or lactation were excluded. Clinical symptoms, serum thyroxine, TRAb, thyroid ultrasound and orbital computed tomography were used for diagnosis. PBMCs were isolated from 10 ml of fresh peripheral blood by Ficoll-Paque density gradient centrifugation. Total RNA was extracted using Trizol reagent, and RNA quality was checked on an Agilent 2100 Bioanalyzer. Based on the germline V gene, the CDR1 and CDR2 sequences are MNHNS and SASEGT. The CDR3 measures 15 amino acids from cysteine to phenylalanine. Only the CDR3 portion is preserved as DNA: 45 bases, with reading frame beginning at the first base. Unmatched junction bases come to 8, with V trimmed by 5 bases and J by 2 bases.

For repertoire sequencing, TCR beta CDR3 regions were amplified from RNA transcripts. The first round of RT-PCR was done with HTBI primers and the Qiagen OneStep RT-PCR kit, and was followed by a second round of multiplex PCR, then size selection and purification. Libraries were sequenced on an Illumina HiSeq2000 using paired-end 100 bp reads. In the paper's pipeline: SOAPnuke was used to process the reads, removing any read that contained adapters or uncalled bases, had a mean Phred below 15, or lacked an exact match to the constant primer or identifier. COPE v1.2.5 was used to merge the high-quality paired reads. Clonotypes were defined as unique nucleotide sequences and were aligned to IMGT TRB V, D and J references using MiTCR v1.1. The analysis was limited to V-J combinations with a frequency above 0.0001, which together covered 99.2% of repertoires. For each V-J combination, a TCR clonal expansion and chaos score was defined as F50 clonal expansion divided by the chaos observed in the TCRdist matrix. Welch's t-statistics and random forest were used to reduce features to about a dozen V-J combinations, which were fed into a naive Bayes classifier. The Morisita-Horn index was used to measure how similar the thyroid and blood repertoires were. The public sequencing data were trimmed at Q25 with fastp and processed into clonotypes with MiXCR by TCRdb, which kept only in-frame beta chains. Entries that share a CDR3 protein sequence are merged under the most common genes and DNA. The V and J calls and clone size are TCRdb's, not the authors'. This sample holds approximately 640,000 distinct CDR3 sequences; just over 40% were observed only once. The ten most abundant clones make up 2.5% to 3.5% of the sample.

Points the paper makes about the study in general: Sample size was not predetermined statistically, and investigators were not blinded to group allocation. Most of the expanded thyroid clonotypes with a frequency above 0.001 were also detected in blood, and it was suggested that the thyroid immune response may be reflected by blood repertoires. In validation, the model predicted ophthalmopathy progression with more than 70% sensitivity and around 72% specificity; some twelve predicted patients were CT-confirmed with GO in a median of approximately 6.2 months. The 13-signature model separated ophthalmopathy from stable hyperthyroidism with over 85% sensitivity and around 81% specificity in cross-validation, and 80%/75% in the test set.

The chain links TRBV6-1 with TRBJ1-2, and TRBD1 matches 7 of the central bases. Material: peripheral blood. This clonotype was obtained from an adult man with Graves' ophthalmopathy. The CDR3 protein: CASSPTETGNYGYTF. The nucleotide sequence reads TGTGCCAGCAGTCCTACTGAGACAGGGAACTATGGCTACACCTTC.